The 7 T cell receptor beta chains listed next were all sequenced from one sample in a study of blood T cells in healthy people across ages. With a J-beta primer mix and a sample-barcoded 5' primer, a second PCR ran roughly 6 to 11 cycles. TCRdb fed the 5' RACE reads into MiXCR, producing one record per CDR3 protein. Of approximately 670,000 distinct CDR3 sequences listed, approximately 40% are singletons. Material: blood. The receptors shown here come from an older man in good health.

This sequence joins TRBV20-1 and TRBJ1-6; the D gene is possibly TRBD1 (5 bases). Germline V CDR1 and CDR2: DFQATT, SNEGSKA (reference sequence). The CDR3 consists of 16 residues. Trimming stripped 5 bases from V and 3 bases from J, with 17 bases between. The CDR3 DNA sequence: TGCAGTGCTGGAGGTGGAGGGGCTCGCTATAATTCACCCCTCCACTTT. It encodes CSAGGGGARYNSPLHF.

V is TRBV20-1 and J is TRBJ2-1; 8 bases agree with TRBD1. J gave up 4 bases and V 1 base, and 9 bases lay outside the gene matches. Germline values: CDR1 DFQATT, CDR2 SNEGSKA (reference sequence). The CDR3 is 16 amino acids. The CDR3, as DNA: TGCAGTGCTAGAGTTCCGGGACAGGATGGGTACAATGAGCAGTTCTTC. Translating gives CSARVPGQDGYNEQFF.

The gene calls are TRBV15 and TRBJ2-7; tentatively, D is TRBD1 (5 bases). V was clipped by 5 bases and J by 3 bases, with 17 bases between them. The CDR3 runs 15 residues. From germline, CDR1 is LNHNV and CDR2 YYDKDF (reference sequence). The CDR3 region is CATSGLLRGYYEQYF. CDR3 in DNA: TGTGCCACCAGCGGCCTTCTTAGGGGATACTACGAGCAGTACTTC.

The chain recombines TRBV6-2 or TRBV6-3 with TRBJ2-7, with a weak D call TRBD2 (6 bases). The V and J ends lost 2 bases and 2 bases respectively, with 10 bases between them. CDR1 and CDR2 from the germline V gene are MNHEY and SVGEGT. This CDR3 contains 14 residues. CDR3 sequence (DNA): TGTGCCAGCAGTTACGCCGGGAGAGCCTACGAGCAGTACTTC. This codes for CASSYAGRAYEQYF.

The chain joins TRBV9 to TRBJ2-3; no clear D gene. Trimming stripped 0 bases from V and 5 bases from J, with 10 bases between. Looked up from germline, CDR1 is SGDLS and CDR2 is YYNGEE. The CDR3 runs 14 residues. The CDR3 nucleotides read TGTGCCAGCAGCGTAGCTACTTGGGGAGATACGCAGTATTTT. It translates to CASSVATWGDTQYF. Filled out from reference TRBV9 and TRBJ2-3, the complete variable domain reads DSGVTQTPKHLITATGQRVTLRCSPRSGDLSVYWYQQSLDQGLQFLIQYYNGEERAKGNILERFSAQQFPDLHSELNLSSLELGDSALYFCASSVATWGDTQYFGPGTRLTVL.

The chain joins TRBV6-2 or TRBV6-3 to TRBJ2-5; 9 bases line up with TRBD1. CDR1 and CDR2 (germline): MNHEY, SVGEGT. The CDR3 consists of 18 residues. V dropped 0 bases and J dropped 11; count of bases not matched to a gene: 19. The CDR3 DNA is TGTGCCAGCAGTTACTCGCTGGGGACAGGGTCCTCCTACAATGAGCAGTACTTC. Translated: CASSYSLGTGSSYNEQYF.

This clonotype was observed a few times. The rearrangement joins TRBV20-1 to TRBJ2-5; D not certain. The CDR3 is 13 amino acids. V was shortened by 0 bases and J by 11 bases, with 16 bases between the two germline ends. Germline CDR1 is DFQATT and CDR2 is SNEGSKA (reference sequence). CDR3 nucleotides: TGCAGTGCTAGAGATCGATCCCTAAATGAGCAGTACTTC. Translation: CSARDRSLNEQYF.